Shown below are 27 T cell receptor beta chains from a single sample sequenced in a study of shared clonotypes between healthy human individuals. Profiling relied on immunoSEQ multiplex PCR, and the TCRdb table lists in-frame clones only, not all of them. Of millions of clones listed, over 90% are singletons. Input material: naive CD4+ T cells from PBMCs. Subset meaning: CD45RA+ positively selected. These receptors were obtained from a man aged 18-30 years in good health. Some clones in this sample may be carry-over from other donors' samples.

This clone is a singleton in its sample. The CDR3 nucleotides read TGCGCCAGCAGCTTGTCAGGGACAGAAAATCAGCCCCAGCATTTT. It translates to CASSLSGTENQPQHF. The chain is built from TRBV5-1 and TRBJ1-5; 7 bases agree with TRBD1. The V segment lost 1 base and the J segment 4 bases; nucleotides outside the gene matches: 5. The V gene's germline CDR1 is SGHRS and CDR2 YFSETQ. The CDR3 contains 15 residues.

The count of this clone is one. The genes are TRBV7-4 and TRBJ1-6; TRBD1 might be the D (6 bases). Trimming removed 4 bases at V and 6 bases at J, with 16 bases between. Germline V lookup: CDR1 SGHVT, CDR2 SQSDAQ. This CDR3 is 16 amino acids long. The CDR3 protein is CASSSRPGDGNSPLHF. The CDR3 nucleotides read TGTGCCAGCAGCTCCCGGCCAGGGGATGGTAATTCACCCCTCCACTTT.

The chain carries TRBV28 and TRBJ1-2, with D perhaps TRBD1 (5 bases). Germline loops: CDR1 MDHEN, CDR2 SYDVKM. With 9 bases removed from V and 4 bases from J, the gap between germline ends came to 27 bases. This CDR3 has 17 amino acids. CDR3 protein: CASQSFSGTGWGYGYTF. The CDR3 region has the DNA TGTGCCAGTCAAAGTTTCAGTGGAACAGGATGGGGCTATGGCTACACCTTC.

The V call is TRBV18, the J call TRBJ1-4, with 10 bases identical to TRBD1. CDR1 KGHSH and CDR2 LQKENI come from the germline V gene. The CDR3 covers 16 residues. The V gene end was trimmed by 6 bases and the J gene end by 11 bases; junction bases not matched to a gene: 15. This CDR3 is CASSSLDRGKFGKLFF. The CDR3 region has the DNA TGTGCCAGCTCCTCCCTGGACAGGGGGAAGTTTGGGAAACTGTTTTTT.

This sequence joins TRBV18 and TRBJ2-2, with 7 bases lining up with TRBD2. The CDR3 spans 16 residues. Germline CDR1 reads KGHSH; CDR2 reads LQKENI. V trimming: 8 bases; J trimming: 0 bases; junction bases outside the gene matches: 9. Here the CDR3 DNA reads TGTGCCAGCCCCCGGGAGGAACCGTCGAACACCGGGGAGCTGTTTTTT. Residues: CASPREEPSNTGELFF. The full variable domain, completed using reference TRBV18 and TRBJ2-2, is NAGVMQNPRHLVRRRGQEARLRCSPMKGHSHVYWYRQLPEEGLKFMVYLQKENIIDESGMPKERFSAEFPKEGPSILRIQQVVRGDSAAYFCASPREEPSNTGELFFGEGSRLTVL.

The chain is built from TRBV15 and TRBJ1-4; D gene uncertain. This CDR3 has 16 amino acids. V lost 3 bases, J lost 0 bases, and 11 bases lay in between. Per germline, CDR1 LNHNV and CDR2 YYDKDF (reference sequence). DNA for the CDR3: TGTGCCACCAGCAGGGCCCCCCCAGCAACTAATGAAAAACTGTTTTTT. Amino acid sequence: CATSRAPPATNEKLFF.

About this clone itself: A read error may account for a junction end that differs from germline. The rearrangement joins TRBV7-3 to TRBJ2-7; D uncertain. CDR1 and CDR2 (germline): SGHTA, FQGTGA. The CDR3 is made up of 10 amino acids. This chain's CDR3 is CASSLYPAHF. CDR3 coding DNA: TGTGCCAGCAGCTTATATCCCGCGCACTTC.

This chain connects TRBV7-2 to TRBJ2-1, with 11 bases identical to TRBD2. The length of the CDR3 is 17 residues. Germline lookup yields CDR1 SGHTA and CDR2 FQGNSA. The junction had 6 bases not matched to a gene; V was cut back by 4 bases and J by 1 base. The CDR3, as DNA: TGTGCCAGCAGCTATTTAGCGGGAGGGCCGTCCTACAATGAGCAGTTCTTC. It encodes CASSYLAGGPSYNEQFF.

J is TRBJ2-5 and V is TRBV29-1, with a possible D match to TRBD1 (5 bases). This CDR3 comprises 12 residues. Germline V CDR1 and CDR2: SQVTM, ANQGSEA. V gave up 4 bases and J gave up 4 bases, with 10 bases separating them. CDR3 bases: TGCAGCGTTGTCAGGGCCGGAGAGACCCAGTACTTC. Translating gives CSVVRAGETQYF. The full variable domain, its missing parts supplied by reference TRBV29-1 and TRBJ2-5, is SAVISQKPSRDICQRGTSLTIQCQVDSQVTMMFWYRQQPGQSLTLIATANQGSEATYESGFVIDKFPISRPNLTFSTLTVSNMSPEDSSIYLCSVVRAGETQYFGPGTRLLVL.

The genes are TRBV5-1 and TRBJ1-1, with TRBD1 matching over 10 bases. Germline V gene sequence: CDR1 SGHRS, CDR2 YFSETQ. With 2 bases clipped from V and 3 bases from J, the junction kept 4 bases outside the gene matches. CDR3 length: 15 residues. CDR3 coding DNA: TGCGCCAGCAGCTTCGACAGGGGGCATCACACTGAAGCTTTCTTT. Its protein product is CASSFDRGHHTEAFF. Full variable domain (outside the CDR3, taken from reference TRBV5-1 and TRBJ1-1): KAGVTQTPRYLIKTRGQQVTLSCSPISGHRSVSWYQQTPGQGLQFLFEYFSETQRNKGNFPGRFSGRQFSNSRSEMNVSTLELGDSALYLCASSFDRGHHTEAFFGQGTRLTVV.

The V gene is TRBV4-1, the J gene TRBJ1-1; D is uncertain. The CDR3 contains 14 residues. Deletions cut 2 bases from V and 11 bases from J, with 18 bases between. Germline assignment: CDR1 MGHRA and CDR2 YSYEKL. CDR3 loop: CASSQLGLGYEAFF. DNA for the CDR3: TGCGCCAGCAGCCAACTAGGGTTGGGGTACGAGGCTTTCTTT.

The chain uses TRBV6-6 and TRBJ1-6; no clear D. The germline V and J ends were trimmed by 8 bases and 4 bases, with 12 bases remaining between them. CDR1 MNHNY and CDR2 SVGAGI come from the germline V gene (reference sequence). The CDR3 runs to 14 residues. In nucleotides, the CDR3 is TGTGCCAGCCTAGAGACTGAGTATAATTCACCCCTCCACTTT. Residues: CASLETEYNSPLHF.

The chain links TRBV7-9 to TRBJ2-7; TRBD2 might be the D (6 bases). The CDR3 is made up of 13 amino acids. V was pared by 7 bases and J by 2 bases, with 12 bases between. The germline V gene encodes CDR1 SEHNR and CDR2 FQNEAQ (reference sequence). The CDR3: CASTMGGTYEQYF. The CDR3 nucleotides are TGTGCCAGCACCATGGGGGGAACCTACGAGCAGTACTTC.

The CDR3 protein is CASSSGAGTDTQYF. CDR3 DNA: TGTGCCAGCAGCTCGGGAGCGGGCACAGATACGCAGTATTTT. The chain links TRBV7-3 to TRBJ2-3; a possible D gene is TRBD2 (6 bases). Trimming left V 4 bases short and J 1 base short, with 9 bases between. Germline-derived CDR1 and CDR2 are SGHTA and FQGTGA. CDR3 length equals 14 residues.

The chain joins TRBV11-2 to TRBJ2-1, with D possibly being TRBD2 (5 bases). Germline CDR1 is SGHAT and CDR2 is FQNNGV. The CDR3 is 16 residues long. V was shortened by 1 base and J by 0 bases, with 10 bases between the two germline ends. The CDR3 reads CASSLVPGSSYNEQFF. CDR3 sequence (DNA): TGTGCCAGCAGCTTAGTTCCGGGAAGCTCCTACAATGAGCAGTTCTTC. The full variable domain, its missing parts supplied by reference TRBV11-2 and TRBJ2-1, is EAGVAQSPRYKIIEKRQSVAFWCNPISGHATLYWYQQILGQGPKLLIQFQNNGVVDDSQLPKDRFSAERLKGVDSTLKIQPAKLEDSAVYLCASSLVPGSSYNEQFFGPGTRLTVL.

The gene calls are TRBV9 and TRBJ1-1; TRBD1 aligns across 8 bases. CDR1 and CDR2 (germline): SGDLS, YYNGEE. V was clipped by 6 bases and J by 3 bases; unmatched bases: 10. The CDR3 has 15 residues. CDR3 nucleotides: TGTGCCAGCAACGCAGGGGGCTTCGGGGACACTGAAGCTTTCTTT. This translates into CASNAGGFGDTEAFF.

This chain links TRBV5-1 with TRBJ2-7; TRBD1 matches at 7 bases. V lost 5 bases to trimming and J lost 0 bases; unmatched junction nucleotides: 8. This CDR3 has 15 residues. CDR1 is SGHRS, CDR2 YFSETQ, per germline. The CDR3 region has the DNA TGCGCCAGCAGGACCGGGACAGCTCTCTCCTACGAGCAGTACTTC. It encodes CASRTGTALSYEQYF.

This chain uses TRBV27 with TRBJ2-3, with TRBD2 as a possible D gene (5 bases). Trimming stripped 8 bases from V and 4 bases from J, with 13 bases between. Germline assignment: CDR1 MNHEY and CDR2 SMNVEV (reference sequence). The CDR3 sequence is 13 residues long. The CDR3 loop reads CASSTRVADTQYF. CDR3 nucleotides: TGTGCCAGCTCAACGAGGGTGGCAGATACGCAGTATTTT.

The chain employs TRBV5-1 and TRBJ2-7, with D possibly matching TRBD1 (6 bases). Looked up from germline, CDR1 is SGHRS and CDR2 is YFSETQ. Trimming removed 4 bases from V and 0 bases from J, with 11 bases in between. This CDR3 has 14 residues. The CDR3 reads CASSEGVSSYEQYF. The CDR3, as DNA: TGCGCCAGCAGCGAGGGGGTTTCCTCCTACGAGCAGTACTTC. Full variable domain (rest looked up from reference TRBV5-1 and TRBJ2-7): KAGVTQTPRYLIKTRGQQVTLSCSPISGHRSVSWYQQTPGQGLQFLFEYFSETQRNKGNFPGRFSGRQFSNSRSEMNVSTLELGDSALYLCASSEGVSSYEQYFGPGTRLTVT.

The chain couples TRBV19 to TRBJ2-1; D is perhaps TRBD1 or TRBD2 (5 bases each). Trimming stripped 6 bases from V and 0 bases from J, with 18 bases between. Germline loops: CDR1 LNHDA, CDR2 SQIVND (reference sequence). This CDR3 has 17 residues. CDR3 residues: CASSSLGAASSYNEQFF. The CDR3 region has the DNA TGTGCCAGTAGCTCCCTCGGGGCCGCGAGCTCCTACAATGAGCAGTTCTTC.

Only one count was recorded for this clone. The rearrangement joins TRBV11-2 to TRBJ1-5, with 9 bases that match TRBD1. CDR1 is SGHAT and CDR2 is FQNNGV in the germline V gene. The CDR3 contains 15 residues. Trimming removed 5 bases from V and 6 bases from J; junction bases left unmatched: 8. CDR3 loop: CASSDTDRGAQPQHF. The CDR3 nucleotides read TGTGCCAGCAGCGATACGGACAGGGGCGCTCAGCCCCAGCATTTT.

This clone was counted a single time. The chain joins TRBV14 to TRBJ2-3, with 8 bases aligning to TRBD1. CDR3 size: 14 residues. V was pared by 4 bases and J by 3 bases, with 3 bases of the junction left unmatched. Germline CDR1 and CDR2: SGHDN and FVKESK. The CDR3 sequence: CASSRRQGTDTQYF. In DNA, the CDR3 is TGTGCCAGCAGCCGAAGACAGGGGACAGATACGCAGTATTTT.

This sequence joins TRBV6-1 and TRBJ1-3, with a weak D call TRBD1 (5 bases). The CDR3 runs 13 residues. Per germline, CDR1 MNHNS and CDR2 SASEGT. With 10 bases removed from V and 4 bases from J, the gap between germline ends came to 14 bases. DNA of the CDR3: TGTGCCACCGCACGGGGCGGCGGAAACACCATATATTTT. This gives the protein CATARGGGNTIYF.

V is TRBV14 and J is TRBJ1-3; D is possibly TRBD1 (6 bases). The CDR3 contains 16 residues. CDR1 is SGHDN and CDR2 is FVKESK in the germline V gene. V lost 6 bases and J lost 3, with 18 bases in between. The CDR3 here is CASRPLNRVSGNTIYF. CDR3 in DNA: TGTGCCAGCAGGCCCCTGAACAGGGTAAGTGGAAACACCATATATTTT.

This chain uses TRBV11-2 with TRBJ2-7; weak D call: TRBD2 (6 bases). Germline V gene lookup returns CDR1 SGHAT and CDR2 FQNNGV. V lost 3 bases and J lost 0, with 12 bases in between. CDR3 length equals 15 residues. This CDR3 reads CASSLPGLGSYEQYF. In DNA, the CDR3 is TGTGCCAGCAGCTTGCCGGGACTGGGCTCCTACGAGCAGTACTTC. The complete variable domain, with remaining parts taken from reference TRBV11-2 and TRBJ2-7, reads EAGVAQSPRYKIIEKRQSVAFWCNPISGHATLYWYQQILGQGPKLLIQFQNNGVVDDSQLPKDRFSAERLKGVDSTLKIQPAKLEDSAVYLCASSLPGLGSYEQYFGPGTRLTVT.

CDR3 protein: CASSAGVGQGSRNTIYF. The DNA for the CDR3 is TGTGCCAGCAGTGCCGGGGTCGGTCAGGGGAGTCGAAACACCATATATTTT. The chain joins TRBV6-1 to TRBJ1-3, with TRBD1 as a possible D gene (6 bases). The CDR3 contains 17 residues. V was clipped by 4 bases and J by 5 bases, with 21 bases between them. Per germline, CDR1 MNHNS and CDR2 SASEGT.

J is TRBJ2-3 and V is TRBV18, with 8 bases lining up with TRBD2. Germline CDR1 KGHSH, CDR2 LQKENI. This CDR3 region has 16 residues. Germline trimming cut 2 bases from V and 1 base from J; bases unmatched to any gene: 5. CDR3 in amino acids: CASSPMLAGGTDTQYF. The CDR3 DNA is TGTGCCAGCTCACCAATGCTAGCGGGTGGCACAGATACGCAGTATTTT.